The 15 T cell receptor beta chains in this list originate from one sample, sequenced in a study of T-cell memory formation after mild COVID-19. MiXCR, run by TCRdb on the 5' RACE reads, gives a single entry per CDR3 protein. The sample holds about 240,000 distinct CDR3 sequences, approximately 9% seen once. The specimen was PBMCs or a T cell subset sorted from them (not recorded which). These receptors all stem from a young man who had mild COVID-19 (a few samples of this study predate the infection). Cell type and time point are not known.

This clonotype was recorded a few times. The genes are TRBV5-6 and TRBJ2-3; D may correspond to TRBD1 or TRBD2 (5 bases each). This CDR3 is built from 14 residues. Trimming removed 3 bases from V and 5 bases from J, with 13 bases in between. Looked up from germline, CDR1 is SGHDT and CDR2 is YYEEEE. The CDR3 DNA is TGTGCCAGCAGCTCCTTTATGGGGGTAGATACGCAGTATTTT. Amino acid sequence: CASSSFMGVDTQYF.

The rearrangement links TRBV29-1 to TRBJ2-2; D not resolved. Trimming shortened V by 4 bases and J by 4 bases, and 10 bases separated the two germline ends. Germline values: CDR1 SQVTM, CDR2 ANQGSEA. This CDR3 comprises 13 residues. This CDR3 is CSVVTSGTGELFF. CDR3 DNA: TGCAGCGTTGTTACGTCCGGCACCGGGGAGCTGTTTTTT.

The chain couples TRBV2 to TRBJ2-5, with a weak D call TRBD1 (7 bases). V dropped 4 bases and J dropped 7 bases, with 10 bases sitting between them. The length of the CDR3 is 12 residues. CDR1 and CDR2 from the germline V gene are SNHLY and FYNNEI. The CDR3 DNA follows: TGTGCCAGCAGTGGCCAGGGGGGGACCCAGTACTTC. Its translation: CASSGQGGTQYF.

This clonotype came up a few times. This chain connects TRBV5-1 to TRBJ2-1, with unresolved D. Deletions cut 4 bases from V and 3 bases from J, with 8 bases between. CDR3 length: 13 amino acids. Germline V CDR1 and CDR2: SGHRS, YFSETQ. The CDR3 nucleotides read TGCGCCAGCAGCGCCCTAGACTACAATGAGCAGTTCTTC. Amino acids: CASSALDYNEQFF.

CDR3 loop: CASSLIGVVDTQYF. The CDR3 bases are TGTGCCAGCAGCTTAATCGGGGTGGTAGATACGCAGTATTTT. The rearrangement links TRBV11-2 to TRBJ2-3, with a possible D match to TRBD2 (5 bases). The ends were cut back, 2 bases at V and 5 bases at J, with 11 bases in the middle. The CDR3 covers 14 residues. The germline CDR1 and CDR2 sequences are SGHAT and FQNNGV.

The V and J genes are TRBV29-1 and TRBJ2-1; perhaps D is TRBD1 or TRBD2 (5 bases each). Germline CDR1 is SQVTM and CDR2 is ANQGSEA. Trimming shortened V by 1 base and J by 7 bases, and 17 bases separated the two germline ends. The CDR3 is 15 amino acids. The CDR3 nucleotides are TGCAGCGTTGAAGTCGGAATCCGGGGCGGGAATGAGCAGTTCTTC. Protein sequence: CSVEVGIRGGNEQFF.

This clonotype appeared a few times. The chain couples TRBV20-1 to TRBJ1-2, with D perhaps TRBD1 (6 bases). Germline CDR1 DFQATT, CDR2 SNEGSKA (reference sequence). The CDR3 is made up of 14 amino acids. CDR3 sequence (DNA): TGCAGGCTTGGGGGCGGGGGATCTAACTATGGCTACACCTTC. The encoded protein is CRLGGGGSNYGYTF.

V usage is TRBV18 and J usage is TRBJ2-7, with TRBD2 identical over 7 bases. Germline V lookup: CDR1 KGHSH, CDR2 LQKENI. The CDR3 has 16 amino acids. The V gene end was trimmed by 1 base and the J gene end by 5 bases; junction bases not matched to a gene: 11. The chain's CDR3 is CASSPLGRDWPHEQYV. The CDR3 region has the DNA TGTGCCAGCTCACCACTTGGGAGGGATTGGCCCCACGAGCAGTACGTC.

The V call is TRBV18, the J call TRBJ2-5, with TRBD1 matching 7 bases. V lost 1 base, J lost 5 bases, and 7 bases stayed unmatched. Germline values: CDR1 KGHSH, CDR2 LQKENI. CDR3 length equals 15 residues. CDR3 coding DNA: TGTGCCAGCTCACCACTGACAGGGACGGAGGAGACCCAGTACTTC. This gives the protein CASSPLTGTEETQYF.

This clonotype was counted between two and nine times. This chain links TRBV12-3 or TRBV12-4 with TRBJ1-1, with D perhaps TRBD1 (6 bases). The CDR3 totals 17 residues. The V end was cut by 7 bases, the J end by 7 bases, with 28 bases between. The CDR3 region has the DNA TGTGCCAGCAAGGGGACCGATTGGGCAGGGGAAGGTATTGAAGCTTTCTTT. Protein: CASKGTDWAGEGIEAFF.

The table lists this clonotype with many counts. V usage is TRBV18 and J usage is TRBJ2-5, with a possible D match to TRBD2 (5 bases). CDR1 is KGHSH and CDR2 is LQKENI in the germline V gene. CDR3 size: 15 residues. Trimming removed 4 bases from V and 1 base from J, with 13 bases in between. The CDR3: CASSRGAAIQETQYF. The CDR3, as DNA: TGTGCCAGCTCACGGGGAGCCGCGATCCAAGAGACCCAGTACTTC.

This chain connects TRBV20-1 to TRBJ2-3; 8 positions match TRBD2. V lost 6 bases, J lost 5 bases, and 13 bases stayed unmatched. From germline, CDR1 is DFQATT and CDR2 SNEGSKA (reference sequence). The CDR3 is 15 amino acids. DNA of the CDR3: TGCAGTGCCCAAGGAGCGGGGGCGCCGGGAGATACGCAGTATTTT. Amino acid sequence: CSAQGAGAPGDTQYF.

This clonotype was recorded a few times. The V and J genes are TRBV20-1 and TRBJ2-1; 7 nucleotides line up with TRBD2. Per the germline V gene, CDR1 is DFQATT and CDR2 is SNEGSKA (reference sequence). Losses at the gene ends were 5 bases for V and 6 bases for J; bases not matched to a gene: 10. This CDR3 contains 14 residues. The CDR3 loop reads CSAAETSTSNEQFF. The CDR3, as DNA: TGCAGTGCTGCCGAGACTAGCACCTCCAATGAGCAGTTCTTC.

In nucleotides, the CDR3 is TGCAGCGTTGACGGTCAGGGGGCCCATACTAGCACAGATACGCAGTATTTT. Its protein is CSVDGQGAHTSTDTQYF. This chain links TRBV29-1 with TRBJ2-3; TRBD1 aligns across 8 bases. J was trimmed by 0 bases and V by 3 bases; bases with no gene match: 11. Germline V CDR1 and CDR2: SQVTM, ANQGSEA. The CDR3 sequence is 17 residues long.

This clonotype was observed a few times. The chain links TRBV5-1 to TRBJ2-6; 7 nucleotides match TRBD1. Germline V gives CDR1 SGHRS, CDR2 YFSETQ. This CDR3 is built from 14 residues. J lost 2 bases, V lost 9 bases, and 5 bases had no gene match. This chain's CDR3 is CATAQGAGANVLTF. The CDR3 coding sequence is TGCGCCACCGCCCAGGGGGCTGGGGCCAACGTCCTGACTTTC.